The 22 T cell receptor beta chains listed next were all sequenced from one sample in a study of B cell selection in AIRE deficiency. Data came from immunoSEQ multiplex PCR; TCRdb stores just in-frame clones and leaves some out. The table includes about 15,000 clones, approximately 94% detected once. Regulatory T cells were sorted as CD4+CD25hiCD127low/negative cells. What was sequenced was Tregs sorted from PBMCs. Receptors were obtained from a human donor with AIRE deficiency.

The gene calls are TRBV6-1 and TRBJ2-7; 9 positions match TRBD2. The germline gives CDR1 MNHNS, CDR2 SASEGT. The CDR3 is 18 amino acids. V trimming: 2 bases; J trimming: 1 base; junction bases outside the gene matches: 12. CDR3 nucleotide sequence: TGTGCCAGCAGTGAATGGATACTAGCGGGTTTGAAGTCCTACGAGCAGTACTTC. It translates to CASSEWILAGLKSYEQYF.

This clone has only one observation. This chain connects TRBV7-9 to TRBJ2-3; D is ambiguous. This CDR3 is 12 amino acids long. Germline CDR1 is SEHNR and CDR2 is FQNEAQ (reference sequence). Deletions cut 3 bases from V and 6 bases from J, with 7 bases between. The CDR3 reads CASSFGWDTQYF. The DNA of the CDR3 is TGTGCCAGCAGCTTCGGGTGGGATACGCAGTATTTT. Full variable domain (remainder filled in from reference TRBV7-9 and TRBJ2-3): DTGVSQNPRHKITKRGQNVTFRCDPISEHNRLYWYRQTLGQGPEFLTYFQNEAQLEKSRLLSDRFSAERPKGSFSTLEIQRTEQGDSAMYLCASSFGWDTQYFGPGTRLTVL.

This clone was observed once. This chain uses TRBV7-2 with TRBJ2-3, with D maybe TRBD2 (5 bases). V lost 1 base to trimming and J lost 0 bases, with 17 bases between them. CDR3 size: 18 residues. The germline gives CDR1 SGHTA, CDR2 FQGNSA. CDR3 in amino acids: CASSLGWGSVPSTDTQYF. The CDR3 DNA follows: TGTGCCAGCAGCTTAGGATGGGGTAGCGTACCTAGCACAGATACGCAGTATTTT.

V is TRBV7-2 and J is TRBJ1-6, with 12 positions matching TRBD1. Germline trimming cut 5 bases from V and 5 bases from J; bases unmatched to any gene: 13. Looked up from germline, CDR1 is SGHTA and CDR2 is FQGNSA. CDR3 length equals 19 residues. The CDR3 nucleotides are TGTGCCAGCAGCAAAACGGGACAGGGGGCCGACAAACATAATTCACCCCTCCACTTT. Its translation: CASSKTGQGADKHNSPLHF.

A single count supports this clone. CDR3 amino acids: CASSQDPGGRPHSYNEQFF. The CDR3 DNA reads as TGCGCCAGCAGCCAAGACCCGGGAGGCCGACCCCACTCCTACAATGAGCAGTTCTTC. The chain has TRBV4-3 and TRBJ2-1; TRBD2 agrees at 7 bases. V dropped 0 bases and J dropped 0; count of bases not matched to a gene: 11. CDR3 length: 19 residues. In germline, CDR1 is LGHNA, CDR2 YSLEER.

The chain is built from TRBV19 and TRBJ1-3, with no clear D. This CDR3 has 15 amino acids. With 3 bases removed from V and 2 bases from J, the gap between germline ends came to 11 bases. Germline V gene lookup returns CDR1 LNHDA and CDR2 SQIVND (reference sequence). In DNA form, the CDR3 reads TGTGCCAGTAGTATCGAAGGTAGAGCTGGAAACACCATATATTTT. Translating gives CASSIEGRAGNTIYF.

This clone was seen more than once but under ten times. V usage is TRBV6-4 and J usage is TRBJ1-6; D is unresolved. The CDR3 sequence is 15 residues long. CDR1 is MRHNA and CDR2 is SNTAGT in the germline V gene. Between the trimmed V and J ends, which lost 7 bases and 8 bases, there was a span of 18 bases. The CDR3 sequence is CASNLGRRSDSPLHF. The CDR3 coding sequence is TGTGCCAGCAATCTGGGGAGAAGGAGTGATTCACCCCTCCACTTT.

This clone has just a few counts. The rearrangement links TRBV4-3 to TRBJ2-2; tentatively, D is TRBD1 (5 bases). Germline V CDR1 and CDR2: LGHNA, YSLEER. V was pared by 0 bases and J by 0 bases, with 11 bases between. The CDR3 runs to 17 residues. The CDR3 DNA follows: TGCGCCAGCAGCCAAGATCCTAGGGGCTCGAACACCGGGGAGCTGTTTTTT. Residues: CASSQDPRGSNTGELFF.

The chain carries TRBV7-8 and TRBJ2-1, with D possibly TRBD2 on 6 matching bases. CDR1 is SGHVS, CDR2 FQNEAQ, per germline. The V end lost 3 bases, the J end lost 0 bases, and 12 bases lay between the germline ends. CDR3 size: 16 residues. Here the CDR3 reads CASSFIAEFSYNEQFF. For the CDR3, the DNA is TGTGCCAGCAGCTTTATAGCGGAGTTCTCCTACAATGAGCAGTTCTTC.

V gene TRBV5-6 combines with J gene TRBJ2-1, with 9 bases lining up with TRBD2. J lost 9 bases, V lost 5 bases, and 12 bases had no gene match. CDR1 is SGHDT and CDR2 is YYEEEE in the germline V gene. The CDR3 totals 15 residues. The CDR3 DNA follows: TGTGCCAGCAGGCCAGCGGGGGGTCAAGGCGGTGAGCAGTTCTTC. Translation: CASRPAGGQGGEQFF.

V and J are TRBV6-1 and TRBJ1-4; D remains unclear. V was clipped by 3 bases and J by 0 bases, with 8 bases between them. The CDR3 runs to 15 residues. From germline, CDR1 is MNHNS and CDR2 SASEGT. Here the CDR3 reads CASSEGLATNEKLFF. The CDR3 region has the DNA TGTGCCAGCAGTGAGGGCCTTGCAACTAATGAAAAACTGTTTTTT.

The chain joins TRBV7-9 to TRBJ2-2; D is unclear. Trimming shortened V by 2 bases and J by 6 bases, and 7 bases separated the two germline ends. The germline V gene encodes CDR1 SEHNR and CDR2 FQNEAQ (reference sequence). This CDR3 is built from 13 residues. CDR3 sequence: CASSLRQAGELFF. CDR3 sequence (DNA): TGTGCCAGCAGCTTAAGGCAGGCCGGGGAGCTGTTTTTT.

The chain uses TRBV6-6 and TRBJ1-5; 9 bases fit TRBD1. Germline V lookup: CDR1 MNHNY, CDR2 SVGAGI (reference sequence). V trimming: 3 bases; J trimming: 5 bases; junction bases outside the gene matches: 8. This CDR3 comprises 16 residues. The DNA of the CDR3 is TGTGCCAGCAGTTATGGGACAGGGCTCCTCGATCAGCCCCAGCATTTT. It encodes CASSYGTGLLDQPQHF.

The CDR3 protein is CASSQDRALEAFF. The CDR3 DNA sequence: TGTGCCAGCAGCCAAGACCGGGCCCTTGAAGCTTTCTTT. V and J are TRBV4-2 and TRBJ1-1; D is ambiguous. The CDR3 has 13 residues. V dropped 0 bases and J dropped 7 bases, with 9 bases sitting between them. The germline V gene encodes CDR1 LGHNA and CDR2 YNFKEQ.

J is TRBJ2-1 and V is TRBV18; D is perhaps TRBD1 (6 bases). Germline assignment: CDR1 KGHSH and CDR2 LQKENI. This CDR3 is 13 amino acids long. Trimming cost V 1 base and J 7 bases, with 8 bases left between them. CDR3: CASSPRQGNEQFF. The CDR3 DNA sequence: TGTGCCAGCTCACCACGGCAGGGGAATGAGCAGTTCTTC.

The rearrangement uses TRBV7-3 and TRBJ1-1; D possibly corresponds to TRBD1 (5 bases). CDR3 length: 14 amino acids. Germline CDR1 SGHTA, CDR2 FQGTGA. Trimming took off 3 bases at V and 7 bases at J, with 15 bases between the two ends. CDR3 loop: CASSLAGLKGEAFF. The CDR3 nucleotides read TGTGCCAGCAGCTTGGCAGGGCTGAAAGGTGAAGCTTTCTTT.

The chain joins TRBV27 to TRBJ1-2; D call uncertain. Germline lookup yields CDR1 MNHEY and CDR2 SMNVEV (reference sequence). V shed 3 bases and J shed 2 bases, with 7 bases lying between them. This CDR3 comprises 13 residues. CDR3 sequence (DNA): TGTGCCAGCAGTTTGACGTGGAACTATGGCTACACCTTC. As protein: CASSLTWNYGYTF.

This clone was detected only a few times. V gene TRBV6-1 combines with J gene TRBJ1-6; D unclear. The length of the CDR3 is 12 residues. Trimming stripped 3 bases from V and 4 bases from J, with 1 base between. Germline V CDR1 and CDR2: MNHNS, SASEGT. The CDR3 region is CASSDYNSPLHF. The CDR3 bases are TGTGCCAGCAGTGATTATAATTCACCCCTCCACTTT.

The chain employs TRBV2 and TRBJ1-5; 7 bases map to TRBD1. V lost 3 bases, J lost 6 bases, and 8 bases stayed unmatched. Germline V gene sequence: CDR1 SNHLY, CDR2 FYNNEI. The CDR3 runs to 15 residues. The DNA of the CDR3 is TGTGCCAGCAGTGATGGGGCAGGGGGTACTCAGCCCCAGCATTTT. Its protein product is CASSDGAGGTQPQHF.

The chain carries TRBV10-3 and TRBJ1-5; D is uncertain. This CDR3 contains 13 residues. Germline CDR1 reads ENHRY; CDR2 reads SYGVKD. V was shortened by 6 bases and J by 5 bases, with 11 bases between the two germline ends. The CDR3 spells CAIREGYYQPQHF. The CDR3 DNA reads as TGTGCCATCAGAGAAGGGTATTATCAGCCCCAGCATTTT.

The chain joins TRBV7-3 to TRBJ2-1; maybe TRBD2 (6 bases). V was pared by 4 bases and J by 14 bases, with 18 bases between. The germline V gene has CDR1 SGHTA and CDR2 FQGTGA. CDR3 length: 13 amino acids. CDR3 amino acids: CASSSRLGGRKFF. The CDR3 bases are TGTGCCAGCAGCTCCCGGCTGGGGGGTAGAAAGTTCTTC.

This rearrangement joins TRBV5-1 to TRBJ2-1; the match to TRBD2 covers 13 bases. The CDR3 extends over 15 amino acids. With V trimmed by 5 bases and J by 5 bases, 4 bases remained unmatched. Germline V CDR1 and CDR2: SGHRS, YFSETQ. CDR3 in amino acids: CASSIGTSGNNEQFF. The CDR3 DNA reads as TGCGCCAGCAGTATTGGGACTAGCGGGAACAATGAGCAGTTCTTC.